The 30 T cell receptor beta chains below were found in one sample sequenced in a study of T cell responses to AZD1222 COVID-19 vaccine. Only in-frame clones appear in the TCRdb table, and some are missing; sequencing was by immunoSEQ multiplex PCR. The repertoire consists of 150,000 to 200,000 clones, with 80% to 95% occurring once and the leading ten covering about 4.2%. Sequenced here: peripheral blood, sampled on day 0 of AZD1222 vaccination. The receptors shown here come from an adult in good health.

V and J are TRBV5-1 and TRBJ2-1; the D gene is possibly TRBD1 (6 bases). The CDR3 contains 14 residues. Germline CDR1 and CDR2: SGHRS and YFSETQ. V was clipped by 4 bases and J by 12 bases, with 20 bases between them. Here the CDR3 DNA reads TGCGCCAGCAGCCTAAGACAGGTGGGGGATGGGCAGTTCTTC. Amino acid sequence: CASSLRQVGDGQFF. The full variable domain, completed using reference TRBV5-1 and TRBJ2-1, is KAGVTQTPRYLIKTRGQQVTLSCSPISGHRSVSWYQQTPGQGLQFLFEYFSETQRNKGNFPGRFSGRQFSNSRSEMNVSTLELGDSALYLCASSLRQVGDGQFFGPGTRLTVL.

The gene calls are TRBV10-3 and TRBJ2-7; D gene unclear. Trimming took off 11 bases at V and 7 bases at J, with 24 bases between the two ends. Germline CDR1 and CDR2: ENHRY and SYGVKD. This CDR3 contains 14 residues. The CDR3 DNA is TGTGCCGTCGCTAGGTCGGACGTATTGGGGGAGCAGTACTTC. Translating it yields CAVARSDVLGEQYF.

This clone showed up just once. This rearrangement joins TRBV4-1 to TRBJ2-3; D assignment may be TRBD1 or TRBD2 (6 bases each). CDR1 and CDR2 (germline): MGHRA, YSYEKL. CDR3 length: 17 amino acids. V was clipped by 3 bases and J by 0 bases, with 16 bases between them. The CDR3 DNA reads TGCGCCAGCAGCCACCCCAGACAGGCGGGGAGCACAGATACGCAGTATTTT. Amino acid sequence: CASSHPRQAGSTDTQYF.

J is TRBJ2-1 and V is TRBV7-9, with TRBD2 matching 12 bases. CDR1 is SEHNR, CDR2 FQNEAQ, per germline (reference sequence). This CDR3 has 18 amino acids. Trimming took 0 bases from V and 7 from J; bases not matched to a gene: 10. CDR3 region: CASSLAPSLAGGGNEQFF. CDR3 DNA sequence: TGTGCCAGCAGCTTAGCCCCATCGCTAGCGGGAGGGGGTAATGAGCAGTTCTTC.

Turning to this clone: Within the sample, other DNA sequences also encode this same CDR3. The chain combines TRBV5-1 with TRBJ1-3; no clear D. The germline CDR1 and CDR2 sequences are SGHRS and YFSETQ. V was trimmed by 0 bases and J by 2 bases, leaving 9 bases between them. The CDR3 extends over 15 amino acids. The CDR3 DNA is TGCGCCAGCAGCTTGGCCGGAACGGCTGGAAACACCATATATTTT. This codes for CASSLAGTAGNTIYF. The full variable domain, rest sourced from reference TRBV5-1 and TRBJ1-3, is KAGVTQTPRYLIKTRGQQVTLSCSPISGHRSVSWYQQTPGQGLQFLFEYFSETQRNKGNFPGRFSGRQFSNSRSEMNVSTLELGDSALYLCASSLAGTAGNTIYFGEGSWLTVV.

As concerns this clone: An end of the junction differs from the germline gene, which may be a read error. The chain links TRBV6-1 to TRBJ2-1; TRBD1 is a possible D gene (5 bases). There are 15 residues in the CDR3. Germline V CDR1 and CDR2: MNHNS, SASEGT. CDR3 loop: CASNEQTASYNEQFF. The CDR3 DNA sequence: TGTGCCAGCAATGAACAGACAGCTAGCTACAATGAGCAGTTCTTC.

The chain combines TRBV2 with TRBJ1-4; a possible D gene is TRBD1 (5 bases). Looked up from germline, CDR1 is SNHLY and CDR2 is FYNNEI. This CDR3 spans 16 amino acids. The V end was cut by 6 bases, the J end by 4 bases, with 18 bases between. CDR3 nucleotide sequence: TGTGCCAGCAGGGATCGGACACTCTATGGTAATGAAAAACTGTTTTTT. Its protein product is CASRDRTLYGNEKLFF.

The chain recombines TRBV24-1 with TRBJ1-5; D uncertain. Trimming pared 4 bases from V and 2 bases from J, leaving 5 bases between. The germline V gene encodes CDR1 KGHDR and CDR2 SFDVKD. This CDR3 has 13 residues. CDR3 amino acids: CATSEAGNQPQHF. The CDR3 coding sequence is TGTGCCACCAGTGAGGCAGGCAATCAGCCCCAGCATTTT.

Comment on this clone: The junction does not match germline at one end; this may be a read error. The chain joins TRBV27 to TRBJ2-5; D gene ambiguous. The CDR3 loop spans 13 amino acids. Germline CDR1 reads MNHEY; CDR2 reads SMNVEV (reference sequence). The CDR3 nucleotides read TGTGCCAGCGGTTTTTTTGCAGAAGAGACCCAGTACTTC. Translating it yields CASGFFAEETQYF.

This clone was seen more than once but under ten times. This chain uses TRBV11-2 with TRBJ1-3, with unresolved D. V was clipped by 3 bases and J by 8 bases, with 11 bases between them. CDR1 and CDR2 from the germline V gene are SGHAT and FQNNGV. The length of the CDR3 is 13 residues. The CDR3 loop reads CASSLSDVDTIYF. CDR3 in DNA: TGTGCCAGCAGCTTGAGCGACGTGGACACCATATATTTT.

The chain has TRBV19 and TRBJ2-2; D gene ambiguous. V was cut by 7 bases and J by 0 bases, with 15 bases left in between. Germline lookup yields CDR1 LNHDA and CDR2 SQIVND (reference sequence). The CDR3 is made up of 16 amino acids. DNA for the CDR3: TGTGCCAGTACCACTTTGGAAGCCCCGAACACCGGGGAGCTGTTTTTT. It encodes CASTTLEAPNTGELFF.

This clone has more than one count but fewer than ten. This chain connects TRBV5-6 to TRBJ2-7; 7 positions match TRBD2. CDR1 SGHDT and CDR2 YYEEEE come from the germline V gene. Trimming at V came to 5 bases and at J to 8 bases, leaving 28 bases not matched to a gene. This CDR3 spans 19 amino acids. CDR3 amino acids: CASRLHYRAGALEAVQQYF. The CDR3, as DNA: TGTGCCAGCAGGTTACACTATCGGGCGGGAGCTCTCGAGGCTGTCCAGCAGTACTTC.

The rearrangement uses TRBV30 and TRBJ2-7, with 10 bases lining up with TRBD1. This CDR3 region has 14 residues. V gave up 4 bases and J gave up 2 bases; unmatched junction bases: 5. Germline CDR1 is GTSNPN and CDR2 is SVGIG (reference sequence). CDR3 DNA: TGTGCCTGGAACACCGGGACAGGGGCCTACGAGCAGTACTTC. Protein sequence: CAWNTGTGAYEQYF.

CDR3: CASSAGQGGEKLFF. The CDR3, as DNA: TGTGCCAGCTCAGCGGGACAGGGAGGTGAAAAACTGTTTTTT. The V gene is TRBV18, the J gene TRBJ1-4; 9 bases fit TRBD1. CDR1 KGHSH and CDR2 LQKENI come from the germline V gene. V dropped 5 bases and J dropped 7; count of bases not matched to a gene: 5. This CDR3 comprises 14 residues.

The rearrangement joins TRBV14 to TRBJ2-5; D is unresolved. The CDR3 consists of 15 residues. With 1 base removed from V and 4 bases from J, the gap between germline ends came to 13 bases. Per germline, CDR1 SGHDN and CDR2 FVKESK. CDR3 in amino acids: CASSQGGRRLETQYF. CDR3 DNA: TGTGCCAGCAGCCAAGGTGGAAGGCGCTTAGAGACCCAGTACTTC. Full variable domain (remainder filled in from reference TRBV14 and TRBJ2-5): EAGVTQFPSHSVIEKGQTVTLRCDPISGHDNLYWYRRVMGKEIKFLLHFVKESKQDESGMPNNRFLAERTGGTYSTLKVQPAELEDSGVYFCASSQGGRRLETQYFGPGTRLLVL.

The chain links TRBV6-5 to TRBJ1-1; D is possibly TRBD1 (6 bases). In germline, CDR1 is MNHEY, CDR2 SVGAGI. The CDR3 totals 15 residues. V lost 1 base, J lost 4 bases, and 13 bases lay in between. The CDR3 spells CASSYFQGIGTEAFF. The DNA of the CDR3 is TGTGCCAGCAGTTACTTCCAGGGGATTGGCACTGAAGCTTTCTTT.

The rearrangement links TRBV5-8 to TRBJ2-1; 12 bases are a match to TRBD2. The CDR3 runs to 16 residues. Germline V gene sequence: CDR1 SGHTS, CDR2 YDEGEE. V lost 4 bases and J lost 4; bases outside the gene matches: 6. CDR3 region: CASSTGLAGPYNEQFF. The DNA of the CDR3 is TGTGCCAGCAGCACCGGACTAGCGGGGCCTTACAATGAGCAGTTCTTC.

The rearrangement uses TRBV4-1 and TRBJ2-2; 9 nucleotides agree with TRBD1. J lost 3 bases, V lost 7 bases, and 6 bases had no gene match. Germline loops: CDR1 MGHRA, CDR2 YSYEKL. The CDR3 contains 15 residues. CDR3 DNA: TGCGCCAGCAAGGTCGGACAGGGGTACACCGGGGAGCTGTTTTTT. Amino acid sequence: CASKVGQGYTGELFF.

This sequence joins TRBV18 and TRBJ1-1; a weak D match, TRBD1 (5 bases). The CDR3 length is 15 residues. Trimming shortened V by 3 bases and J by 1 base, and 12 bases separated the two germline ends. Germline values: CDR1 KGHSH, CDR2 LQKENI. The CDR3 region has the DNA TGTGCCAGCTCACCCCCCGGACACCAGAACACTGAAGCTTTCTTT. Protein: CASSPPGHQNTEAFF.

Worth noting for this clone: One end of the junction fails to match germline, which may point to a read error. The CDR3 sequence is CASGQRNAEAFF. The CDR3 DNA reads as TGTGCCAGCGGTCAGAGGAACGCTGAAGCTTTCTTT. The V and J genes are TRBV9 and TRBJ1-1, with D hard to call. Germline CDR1 is SGDLS and CDR2 is YYNGEE. CDR3 length equals 12 residues.

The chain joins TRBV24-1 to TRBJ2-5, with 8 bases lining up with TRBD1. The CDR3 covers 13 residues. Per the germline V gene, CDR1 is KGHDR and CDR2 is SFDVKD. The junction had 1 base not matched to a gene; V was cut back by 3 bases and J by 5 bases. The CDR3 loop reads CATSDQGAETQYF. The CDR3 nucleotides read TGTGCCACCAGTGATCAGGGGGCCGAGACCCAGTACTTC.

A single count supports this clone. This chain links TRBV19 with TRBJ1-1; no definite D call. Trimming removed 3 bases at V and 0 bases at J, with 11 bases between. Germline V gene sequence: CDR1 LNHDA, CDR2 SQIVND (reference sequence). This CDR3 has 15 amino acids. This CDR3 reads CASSMAPLVNTEAFF. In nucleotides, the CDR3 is TGTGCCAGTAGTATGGCCCCTCTGGTGAACACTGAAGCTTTCTTT.

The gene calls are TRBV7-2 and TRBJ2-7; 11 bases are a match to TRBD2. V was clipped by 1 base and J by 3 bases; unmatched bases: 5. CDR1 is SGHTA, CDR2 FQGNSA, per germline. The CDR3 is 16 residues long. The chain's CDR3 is CASSLGTSGSGYEQYF. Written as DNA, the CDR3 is TGTGCCAGCAGCTTAGGAACTAGCGGGAGTGGCTACGAGCAGTACTTC. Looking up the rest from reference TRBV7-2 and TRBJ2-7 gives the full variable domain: GAGVSQSPSNKVTEKGKDVELRCDPISGHTALYWYRQSLGQGLEFLIYFQGNSAPDKSGLPSDRFSAERTGGSVSTLTIQRTQQEDSAVYLCASSLGTSGSGYEQYFGPGTRLTVT.

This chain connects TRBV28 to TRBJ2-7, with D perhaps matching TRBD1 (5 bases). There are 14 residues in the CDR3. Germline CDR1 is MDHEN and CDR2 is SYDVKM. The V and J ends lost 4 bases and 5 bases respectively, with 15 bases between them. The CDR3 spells CASSSPGMGDEQYF. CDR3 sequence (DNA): TGTGCCAGCAGTTCCCCAGGGATGGGCGACGAGCAGTACTTC.

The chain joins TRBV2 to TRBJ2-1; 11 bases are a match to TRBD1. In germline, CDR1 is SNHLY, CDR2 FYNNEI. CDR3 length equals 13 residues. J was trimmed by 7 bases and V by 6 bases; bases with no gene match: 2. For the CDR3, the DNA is TGTGCCAGCAGGAGGGACAGGGGGAATGAGCAGTTCTTC. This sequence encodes CASRRDRGNEQFF.

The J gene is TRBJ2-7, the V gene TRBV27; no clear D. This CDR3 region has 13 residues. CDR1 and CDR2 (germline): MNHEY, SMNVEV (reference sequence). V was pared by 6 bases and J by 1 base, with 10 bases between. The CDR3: CASSKSPSYEQYF. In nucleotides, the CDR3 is TGTGCCAGCAGCAAATCCCCGTCCTACGAGCAGTACTTC.

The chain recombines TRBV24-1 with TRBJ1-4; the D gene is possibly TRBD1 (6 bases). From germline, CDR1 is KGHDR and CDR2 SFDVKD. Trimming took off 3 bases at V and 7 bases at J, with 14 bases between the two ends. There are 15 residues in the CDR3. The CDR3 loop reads CATSDPGEGSEKLFF. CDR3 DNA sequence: TGTGCCACCAGTGATCCAGGGGAAGGGAGTGAAAAACTGTTTTTT.

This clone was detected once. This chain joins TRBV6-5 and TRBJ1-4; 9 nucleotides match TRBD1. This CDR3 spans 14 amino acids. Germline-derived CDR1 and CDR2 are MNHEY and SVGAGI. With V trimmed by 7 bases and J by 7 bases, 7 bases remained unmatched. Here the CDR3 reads CASKMGTGREKLFF. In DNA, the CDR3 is TGTGCCAGCAAAATGGGGACAGGGCGTGAAAAACTGTTTTTT.

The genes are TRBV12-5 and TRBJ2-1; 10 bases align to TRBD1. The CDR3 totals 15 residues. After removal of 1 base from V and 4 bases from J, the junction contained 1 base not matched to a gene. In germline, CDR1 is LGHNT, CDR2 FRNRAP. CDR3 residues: CASGLGQGAYNEQFF. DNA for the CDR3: TGTGCTAGTGGTTTGGGACAGGGGGCGTACAATGAGCAGTTCTTC.

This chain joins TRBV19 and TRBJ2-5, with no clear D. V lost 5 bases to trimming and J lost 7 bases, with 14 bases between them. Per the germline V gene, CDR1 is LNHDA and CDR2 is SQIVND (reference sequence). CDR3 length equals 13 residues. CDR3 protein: CASSPDQIGTQYF. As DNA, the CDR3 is TGTGCCAGTAGTCCGGACCAGATAGGGACCCAGTACTTC.